A single sample is the source of the 19 T cell receptor beta chains below, sequenced in a study of T-cell reconstitution after alpha-beta-depleted transplantation in children. A library of TCRbeta sequences, prepared with unique molecular identifiers, was generated. MiXCR was run by TCRdb on the PCR reads, yielding one entry per CDR3 protein. The data show some 310,000 distinct CDR3 sequences, around 25% seen once. The sequences come from PBMCs, mostly from graft donor cells, collected 180 days after TCRalphabeta/CD19-depleted stem cell transplant. The receptor set was obtained from a male patient younger than 18 who had a stem cell transplant for acute lymphoblastic leukemia, so the T cells may come from the graft donor.

This clonotype appeared a few times. The chain is built from TRBV7-9 and TRBJ1-1, with D unresolved. Trimming took off 0 bases at V and 7 bases at J, with 12 bases between the two ends. Germline V gene sequence: CDR1 SEHNR, CDR2 FQNEAQ (reference sequence). This CDR3 has 14 amino acids. This chain's CDR3 is CASSLARTVREAFF. Written as DNA, the CDR3 is TGTGCCAGCAGCTTAGCCCGGACCGTCCGTGAAGCTTTCTTT.

Only a few counts were recorded for this clonotype. This chain joins TRBV7-6 and TRBJ2-5; TRBD2 might be the D (5 bases). The CDR3 is 12 amino acids. Per germline, CDR1 SGHVS and CDR2 FNYEAQ. V was clipped by 5 bases and J by 4 bases, with 8 bases between them. The CDR3 here is CASSPRAETQYF. CDR3 DNA sequence: TGTGCCAGCAGCCCGAGGGCAGAGACCCAGTACTTC.

This clonotype was seen a handful of times. V usage is TRBV11-2 and J usage is TRBJ2-1; 9 positions agree with TRBD2. In germline, CDR1 is SGHAT, CDR2 FQNNGV. Trimming cost V 1 base and J 10 bases; bases outside gene matches: 17. The CDR3 is 18 amino acids. CDR3 loop: CASSLGGTSLARDEEQFF. CDR3 sequence (DNA): TGTGCCAGCAGCTTAGGCGGGACTAGCCTGGCCCGAGATGAGGAGCAGTTCTTC.

The V call is TRBV20-1, the J call TRBJ1-2, with 10 bases matching TRBD1. Germline CDR1 reads DFQATT; CDR2 reads SNEGSKA (reference sequence). V lost 0 bases and J lost 2; bases outside the gene matches: 3. This CDR3 is built from 15 residues. Here the CDR3 DNA reads TGCAGTGCTAGAGATACGGACAGGGGGAACTATGGCTACACCTTC. Its translation: CSARDTDRGNYGYTF.

The V gene is TRBV7-6, the J gene TRBJ1-4; weak D call: TRBD1 (5 bases). V was pared by 1 base and J by 6 bases, with 12 bases between. Germline lookup yields CDR1 SGHVS and CDR2 FNYEAQ. This CDR3 region has 15 residues. CDR3 coding DNA: TGTGCCAGCAGCTTAGTTGTGGGGGGAGATGAAAAACTGTTTTTT. Its protein product is CASSLVVGGDEKLFF. Based on the CDR3 plus reference TRBV7-6 and TRBJ1-4, the full variable domain is GAGVSQSPRYKVTKRGQDVALRCDPISGHVSLYWYRQALGQGPEFLTYFNYEAQQDKSGLPNDRFSAERPEGSISTLTIQRTEQRDSAMYRCASSLVVGGDEKLFFGSGTQLSVL.

The chain uses TRBV7-9 and TRBJ1-3; D perhaps matches TRBD1 (5 bases). The germline gives CDR1 SEHNR, CDR2 FQNEAQ (reference sequence). Trimming left V 6 bases short and J 0 bases short, with 12 bases between. The CDR3 is made up of 15 amino acids. The CDR3 DNA is TGTGCCAGCAGACACAGGCCACCCTCTGGAAACACCATATATTTT. Protein sequence: CASRHRPPSGNTIYF.

This chain connects TRBV20-1 to TRBJ1-3, with D possibly TRBD1 on 5 matching bases. This CDR3 has 16 amino acids. Germline V lookup: CDR1 DFQATT, CDR2 SNEGSKA (reference sequence). V was cut by 1 base and J by 1 base, with 14 bases left in between. CDR3 in amino acids: CSARVSGGGSGNTIYF. The CDR3 DNA sequence: TGCAGTGCTAGAGTATCCGGCGGGGGTTCTGGAAACACCATATATTTT.

V is TRBV6-1 and J is TRBJ1-5; tentatively, D is TRBD1 (6 bases). From germline, CDR1 is MNHNS and CDR2 SASEGT. Trimming took off 11 bases at V and 0 bases at J, with 17 bases between the two ends. This CDR3 region has 15 residues. The CDR3 region is CALNRDLFSNQPQHF. The CDR3 nucleotides read TGTGCCCTCAACAGGGACCTCTTTAGCAATCAGCCCCAGCATTTT.

In this sample, this clonotype turned up a few times. The rearrangement joins TRBV5-1 to TRBJ2-1, with 7 bases aligning to TRBD2. CDR3 size: 13 residues. Germline CDR1 and CDR2: SGHRS and YFSETQ. J lost 6 bases, V lost 3 bases, and 3 bases had no gene match. The CDR3 nucleotides are TGCGCCAGCAGCTGGGGGGGGGGCAATGAGCAGTTCTTC. This sequence encodes CASSWGGGNEQFF.

This clonotype was seen ten or more times. J is TRBJ1-1 and V is TRBV7-2; 7 bases line up with TRBD1. V dropped 6 bases and J dropped 1; count of bases not matched to a gene: 2. The CDR3 runs 13 residues. The germline gives CDR1 SGHTA, CDR2 FQGNSA. The CDR3 DNA reads as TGTGCCAGCAGATGGACAGGGAACACTGAAGCTTTCTTT. Its translation is CASRWTGNTEAFF.

The rearrangement uses TRBV7-9 and TRBJ2-7; D not resolved. Germline V lookup: CDR1 SEHNR, CDR2 FQNEAQ (reference sequence). The CDR3 covers 13 residues. With 5 bases removed from V and 3 bases from J, the gap between germline ends came to 11 bases. The CDR3: CASSHAVYYEQYF. In nucleotides, the CDR3 is TGTGCCAGCAGCCATGCGGTTTACTACGAGCAGTACTTC.

The chain recombines TRBV15 with TRBJ2-5; 8 nucleotides match TRBD1. This CDR3 is 15 amino acids long. Germline assignment: CDR1 LNHNV and CDR2 YYDKDF (reference sequence). Germline trimming cut 1 base from V and 4 bases from J; bases unmatched to any gene: 5. As DNA, the CDR3 is TGTGCCACCAGCAGAGTTGACAGGGGCCGAGAGACCCAGTACTTC. It translates to CATSRVDRGRETQYF.

This clonotype was counted only a few times. V and J are TRBV7-6 and TRBJ2-5; TRBD2 matches at 8 bases. V shed 4 bases, J shed 5 bases, and the junction held 12 bases outside the gene matches. Germline CDR1 is SGHVS and CDR2 is FNYEAQ. CDR3 length: 16 residues. The CDR3 loop is CASSSRGGPVWETQYF. For the CDR3, the DNA is TGTGCCAGCAGCTCCCGGGGGGGCCCGGTCTGGGAGACCCAGTACTTC. Full variable domain (missing parts from reference TRBV7-6 and TRBJ2-5): GAGVSQSPRYKVTKRGQDVALRCDPISGHVSLYWYRQALGQGPEFLTYFNYEAQQDKSGLPNDRFSAERPEGSISTLTIQRTEQRDSAMYRCASSSRGGPVWETQYFGPGTRLLVL.

A few counts support this clonotype. The rearrangement joins TRBV20-1 to TRBJ1-1, with D tentatively TRBD1 (6 bases). CDR1 is DFQATT, CDR2 SNEGSKA, per germline (reference sequence). Trimming cost V 4 bases and J 1 base, with 10 bases left between them. CDR3 size: 13 residues. CDR3 DNA: TGCAGTGCTACGGGACACCCGAACACTGAAGCTTTCTTT. Translation: CSATGHPNTEAFF.

V is TRBV5-1 and J is TRBJ1-6; D gene ambiguous. The V gene's germline CDR1 is SGHRS and CDR2 YFSETQ. The CDR3 spans 15 residues. V gave up 1 base and J gave up 5 bases, with 10 bases separating them. CDR3 DNA sequence: TGCGCCAGCAGCTTGTCACAAGCGGATAATTCACCCCTCCACTTT. It specifies CASSLSQADNSPLHF.

This clonotype was counted a few times. The chain employs TRBV6-5 and TRBJ1-6, with 9 bases identical to TRBD1. Germline-derived CDR1 and CDR2 are MNHEY and SVGAGI. This CDR3 is 15 amino acids long. V lost 2 bases to trimming and J lost 5 bases; unmatched junction nucleotides: 1. The CDR3 spells CASSYGTGNNSPLHF. CDR3 bases: TGTGCCAGCAGTTACGGGACAGGGAATAATTCACCCCTCCACTTT.

This clonotype has more than one count but fewer than ten. The CDR3: CASSSTGASYEQYF. CDR3 nucleotide sequence: TGCGCCAGCAGCTCCACAGGGGCTTCCTACGAGCAGTACTTC. This chain uses TRBV5-1 with TRBJ2-7; 7 bases are shared with TRBD1. Germline lookup yields CDR1 SGHRS and CDR2 YFSETQ. The CDR3 has 14 amino acids. V was clipped by 3 bases and J by 1 base; unmatched bases: 4.

This sequence joins TRBV12-3 or TRBV12-4 and TRBJ1-2, with D uncertain. CDR3 length: 17 amino acids. Trimming took 3 bases from V and 2 from J, leaving 19 bases between them. The CDR3 DNA reads TGTGCCAGCAGTTTGTCGCGGTGGTTCCCAAGGAACTATGGCTACACCTTC. Translated: CASSLSRWFPRNYGYTF.

The CDR3 loop is CASSPRTSRTSTDTQYF. CDR3 nucleotides: TGTGCCAGCAGCCCAAGGACTAGCAGAACTAGCACAGATACGCAGTATTTT. V and J are TRBV7-8 and TRBJ2-3; 8 bases are shared with TRBD2. V shed 5 bases and J 0 bases; nucleotides not matched to a gene: 10. CDR1 SGHVS and CDR2 FQNEAQ come from the germline V gene. The CDR3 has 17 residues.